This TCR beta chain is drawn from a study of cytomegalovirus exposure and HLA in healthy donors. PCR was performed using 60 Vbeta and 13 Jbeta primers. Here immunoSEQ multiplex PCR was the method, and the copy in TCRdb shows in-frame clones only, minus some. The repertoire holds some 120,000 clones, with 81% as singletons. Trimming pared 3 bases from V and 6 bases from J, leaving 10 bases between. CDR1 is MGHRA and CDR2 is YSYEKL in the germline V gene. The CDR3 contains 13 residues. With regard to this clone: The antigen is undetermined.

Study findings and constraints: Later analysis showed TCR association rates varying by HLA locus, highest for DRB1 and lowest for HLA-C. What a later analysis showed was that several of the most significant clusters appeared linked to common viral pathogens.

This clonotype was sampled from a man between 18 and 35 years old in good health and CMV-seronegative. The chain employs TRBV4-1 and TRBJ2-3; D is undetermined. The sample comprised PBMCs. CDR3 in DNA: TGCGCCAGCAGCCAGCAGGTTCCTGATACGCAGTATTTT. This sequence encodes CASSQQVPDTQYF.